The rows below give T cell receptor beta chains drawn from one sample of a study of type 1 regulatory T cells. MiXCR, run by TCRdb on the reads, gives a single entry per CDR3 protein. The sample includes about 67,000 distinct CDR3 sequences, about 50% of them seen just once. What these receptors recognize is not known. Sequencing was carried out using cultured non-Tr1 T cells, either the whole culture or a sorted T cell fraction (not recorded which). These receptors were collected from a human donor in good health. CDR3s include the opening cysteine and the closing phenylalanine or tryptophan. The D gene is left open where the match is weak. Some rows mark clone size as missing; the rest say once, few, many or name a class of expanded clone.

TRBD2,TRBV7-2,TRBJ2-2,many,CASSLGTGLAGGNMGGELFF,TGTGCCAGCAGCTTAGGAACCGGACTAGCGGGGGGCAACATGGGTGGGGAGCTGTTTTTT
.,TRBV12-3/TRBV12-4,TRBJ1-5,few,CASSGQYNQPQHF,TGTGCCAGCAGCGGACAGTACAATCAGCCCCAGCATTTT
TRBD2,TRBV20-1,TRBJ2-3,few,CSARGTSGALDTQYF,TGCAGTGCTAGAGGGACTAGCGGGGCCCTAGATACGCAGTATTTT
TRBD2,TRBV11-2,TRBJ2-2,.,CASSLAGLGGTGELFF,TGTGCCAGCAGCTTAGCGGGACTAGGGGGGACCGGGGAGCTGTTTTTT
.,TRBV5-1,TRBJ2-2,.,CASSLAGFHTGELFF,TGCGCCAGCAGCTTGGCAGGGTTCCACACCGGGGAGCTGTTTTTT
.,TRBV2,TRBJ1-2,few,CASSDPTGFGYTF,TGTGCCAGCAGTGACCCTACAGGGTTTGGCTACACCTTC
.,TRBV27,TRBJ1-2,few,CASRGGAGNGYTF,TGTGCCAGCAGGGGGGGGGCCGGAAATGGCTACACTTTC
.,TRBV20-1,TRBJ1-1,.,CSLIHQNTEAFF,TGCAGTTTGATCCACCAGAACACTGAAGCTTTCTTT
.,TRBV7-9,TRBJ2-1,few,CASSLAQSAGASYNEQFF,TGTGCCAGCAGCTTAGCACAATCCGCGGGGGCCTCCTACAATGAGCAGTTCTTC
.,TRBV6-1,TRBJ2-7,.,CASSEARAAYEQYF,TGTGCCAGCAGTGAAGCAAGGGCTGCTTACGAGCAGTACTTC
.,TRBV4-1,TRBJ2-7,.,CASSQAPVGVYYEQYF,TGCGCCAGCAGCCAAGCCCCGGTTGGAGTCTACTACGAGCAGTACTTC
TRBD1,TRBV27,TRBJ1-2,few,CASSLRPWTGSYGYTF,TGTGCCAGCAGTCTGCGCCCCTGGACAGGATCCTATGGCTACACCTTC
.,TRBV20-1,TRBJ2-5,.,CSGDTEETQYF,TGCAGTGGCGACACCGAAGAGACCCAGTACTTC
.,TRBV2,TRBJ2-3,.,CASQGEYTDTQYF,TGTGCCAGCCAAGGTGAATACACAGATACGCAGTATTTT
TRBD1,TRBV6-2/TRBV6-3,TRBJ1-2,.,CASSSWDRGTNYGYTF,TGTGCCAGCAGTTCTTGGGACAGGGGAACCAACTATGGCTACACCTTC
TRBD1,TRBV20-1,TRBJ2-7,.,CSANDRAPAYEQYF,TGCAGTGCAAACGACAGGGCCCCAGCCTACGAGCAGTACTTC
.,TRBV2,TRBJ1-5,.,CASRGRGGLDQPQHF,TGTGCCAGCAGGGGGAGGGGGGGCCTGGATCAGCCCCAGCATTTT
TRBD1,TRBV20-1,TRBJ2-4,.,CSASGTGVNIQYF,TGCAGTGCTTCCGGGACAGGGGTCAACATTCAGTACTTC
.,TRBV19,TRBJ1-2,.,CASKTSGTSGKGVYGYTF,TGTGCCAGTAAAACTTCCGGGACAAGCGGAAAGGGGGTCTATGGCTACACCTTC
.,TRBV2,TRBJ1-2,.,CASSIGANYGYTF,TGTGCCAGCAGCATAGGGGCTAACTATGGCTACACCTTC
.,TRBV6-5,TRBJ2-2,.,CASSYAQAGAGELFF,TGTGCCAGCAGTTACGCCCAAGCGGGTGCCGGGGAGCTGTTTTTT
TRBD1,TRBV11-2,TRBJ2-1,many,CASSLGKKSLTRQGISYNEQFF,TGTGCCAGCAGCTTAGGGAAGAAGAGCCTCACACGACAGGGGATTTCCTACAATGAGCAGTTCTTC
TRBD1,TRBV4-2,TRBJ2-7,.,CASSLGGQGGEQYF,TGTGCCAGCAGCCTTGGAGGACAGGGGGGCGAGCAGTACTTC
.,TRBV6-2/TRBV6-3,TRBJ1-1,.,CASSYLDTPEAFF,TGTGCCAGCAGTTATTTGGACACCCCTGAAGCTTTCTTT
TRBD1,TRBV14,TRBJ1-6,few,CASSLLDRGENSPLHF,TGTGCCAGCAGCCTGCTAGACAGGGGCGAAAATTCACCCCTCCACTTT
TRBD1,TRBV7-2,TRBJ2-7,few,CASSLSPGQGGEQYF,TGTGCCAGCAGCTTAAGTCCGGGACAGGGGGGCGAGCAGTACTTC
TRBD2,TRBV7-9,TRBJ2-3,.,CASSLAAGGTDTQYF,TGTGCCAGCAGCTTAGCAGCGGGGGGGACAGATACGCAGTATTTT
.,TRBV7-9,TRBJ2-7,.,CASRLTSDHEQYF,TGTGCCAGCAGGCTAACTAGTGATCACGAGCAGTACTTC
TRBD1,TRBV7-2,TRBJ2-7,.,CASSLGQGENEQYF,TGTGCCAGCAGCTTAGGTCAGGGGGAGAACGAGCAGTACTTC
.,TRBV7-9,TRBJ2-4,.,CASSFAGGAKNIQYF,TGTGCCAGCAGCTTCGCCGGAGGAGCCAAAAACATTCAGTACTTC
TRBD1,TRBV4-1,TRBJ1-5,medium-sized,CASSQDSTGQGINQPQHF,TGCGCCAGCAGCCAAGACTCCACAGGACAGGGCATCAATCAGCCCCAGCATTTT
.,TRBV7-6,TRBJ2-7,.,CASSLVQGSDEQYF,TGTGCCAGCAGCTTAGTTCAGGGTAGCGACGAGCAGTACTTC
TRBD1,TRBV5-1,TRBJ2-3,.,CASSPRQGRDTQYF,TGCGCCAGCAGCCCCCGACAGGGGAGGGATACGCAGTATTTT
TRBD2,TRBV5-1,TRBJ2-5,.,CASSLARGGDQETQYF,TGCGCCAGCAGCTTGGCTCGCGGGGGGGACCAAGAGACCCAGTACTTC
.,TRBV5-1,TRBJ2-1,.,CASRRARDTGYNEQFF,TGCGCCAGCAGGCGTGCCCGGGACACAGGGTACAATGAGCAGTTCTTC
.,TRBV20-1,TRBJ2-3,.,CSAKMAGRVDTQYF,TGCAGTGCCAAGATGGCAGGACGGGTTGATACGCAGTATTTT
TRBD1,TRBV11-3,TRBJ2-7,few,CASSLDGNRGREQYF,TGTGCCAGCAGCTTAGATGGTAACAGGGGGCGGGAGCAGTACTTC
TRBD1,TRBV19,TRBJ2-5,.,CATATGWGRGVGSETQYF,TGTGCCACCGCGACAGGGTGGGGTAGAGGGGTCGGGTCAGAGACCCAGTACTTC
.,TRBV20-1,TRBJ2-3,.,CSARDRPTGTQYF,TGCAGTGCTAGAGATCGACCCACGGGTACGCAGTATTTT
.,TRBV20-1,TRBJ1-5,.,CSASARANQPQHF,TGCAGTGCTAGTGCCAGGGCCAATCAGCCCCAGCATTTT
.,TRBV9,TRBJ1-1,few,CASSYDGGPNTEAFF,TGTGCCAGCAGCTACGACGGGGGACCGAACACTGAAGCTTTCTTT
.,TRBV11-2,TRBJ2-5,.,CASSIGDIQETQYF,TGTGCCAGCAGCATTGGGGACATCCAGGAGACCCAGTACTTC